The 4 T cell receptor beta chains below were found in one sample sequenced in a study of blood T cell repertoires in COVID-19. Clones were read by immunoSEQ multiplex PCR, and TCRdb kept only the in-frame ones, dropping some. The table shows about 220,000 clones, with around nine tenths occurring only once. The sample taken for sequencing was PBMCs or T cells enriched from blood (not recorded which). Source of these receptors: a woman in her fifties or sixties with acute COVID-19.

This clone was observed a handful of times. J is TRBJ1-1 and V is TRBV6-5, with TRBD1 matching 9 bases. After removal of 6 bases from V and 0 bases from J, the junction contained 5 bases not matched to a gene. The CDR3 consists of 15 residues. Germline assignment: CDR1 MNHEY and CDR2 SVGAGI. CDR3 protein: CASRGTGIMNTEAFF. Here the CDR3 DNA reads TGTGCCAGCAGAGGGACAGGGATCATGAACACTGAAGCTTTCTTT.

The V gene is TRBV5-1, the J gene TRBJ2-7; 7 nucleotides line up with TRBD1. Per the germline V gene, CDR1 is SGHRS and CDR2 is YFSETQ. The CDR3 is made up of 13 amino acids. With 4 bases clipped from V and 2 bases from J, the junction kept 3 bases outside the gene matches. CDR3 DNA sequence: TGCGCCAGCAGCAGGGACAGAGCCTACGAGCAGTACTTC. It codes for CASSRDRAYEQYF.

This clone was recorded a few times. The chain links TRBV2 to TRBJ2-7; a weak D match, TRBD2 (5 bases). Germline lookup yields CDR1 SNHLY and CDR2 FYNNEI. The length of the CDR3 is 14 residues. Between the trimmed V and J ends, which lost 8 bases and 3 bases, there was a span of 17 bases. DNA for the CDR3: TGTGCCAGCCGACCGGGGTCTTTCCTCTACGAGCAGTACTTC. It yields the protein CASRPGSFLYEQYF. The entire variable domain, with the rest obtained from reference TRBV2 and TRBJ2-7, is as follows: EPEVTQTPSHQVTQMGQEVILRCVPISNHLYFYWYRQILGQKVEFLVSFYNNEISEKSEIFDDQFSVERPDGSNFTLKIRSTKLEDSAMYFCASRPGSFLYEQYFGPGTRLTVT.

The chain recombines TRBV6-2 or TRBV6-3 with TRBJ2-1, with TRBD1 matching over 8 bases. The V and J ends lost 0 bases and 8 bases, in that order; junction bases with no gene match: 9. Germline lookup yields CDR1 MNHEY and CDR2 SVGEGT. CDR3 length: 16 amino acids. CDR3 DNA sequence: TGTGCCAGCAGTTACTCGAAAGGACAGGGACCGCATGAGCAGTTCTTC. As protein: CASSYSKGQGPHEQFF.